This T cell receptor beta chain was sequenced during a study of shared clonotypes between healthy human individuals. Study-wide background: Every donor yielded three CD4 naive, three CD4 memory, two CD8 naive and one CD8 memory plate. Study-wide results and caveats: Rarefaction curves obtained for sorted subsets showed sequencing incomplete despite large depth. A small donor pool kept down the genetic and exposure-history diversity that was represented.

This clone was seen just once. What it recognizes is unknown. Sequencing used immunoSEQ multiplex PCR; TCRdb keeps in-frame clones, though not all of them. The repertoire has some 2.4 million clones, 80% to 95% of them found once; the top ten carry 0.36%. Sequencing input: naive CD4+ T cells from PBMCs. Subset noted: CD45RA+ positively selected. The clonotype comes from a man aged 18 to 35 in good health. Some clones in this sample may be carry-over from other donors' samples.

The CDR3 DNA reads TGTGCCAGCACCAAAATTATTTTCTACGAGCAGTACTTC. It translates to CASTKIIFYEQYF. The chain couples TRBV7-3 to TRBJ2-7, with no clear D. In germline, CDR1 is SGHTA, CDR2 FQGTGA. The CDR3 totals 13 residues. V lost 7 bases and J lost 3, with 13 bases in between.